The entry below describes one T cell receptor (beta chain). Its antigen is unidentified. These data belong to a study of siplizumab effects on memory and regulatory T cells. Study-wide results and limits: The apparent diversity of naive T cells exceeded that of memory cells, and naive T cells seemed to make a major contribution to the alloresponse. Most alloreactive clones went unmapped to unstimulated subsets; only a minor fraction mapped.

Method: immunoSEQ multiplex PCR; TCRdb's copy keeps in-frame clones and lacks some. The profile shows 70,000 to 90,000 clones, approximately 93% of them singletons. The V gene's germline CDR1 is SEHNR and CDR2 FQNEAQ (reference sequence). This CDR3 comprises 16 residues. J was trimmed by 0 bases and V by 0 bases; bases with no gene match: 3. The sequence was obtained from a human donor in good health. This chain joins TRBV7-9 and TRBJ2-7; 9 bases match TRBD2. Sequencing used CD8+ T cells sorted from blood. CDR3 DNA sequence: TGTGCCAGCAGCTTAGCGCGGGGGGGTAGCTCCTACGAGCAGTACTTC. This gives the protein CASSLARGGSSYEQYF.